The present T cell receptor beta chain was sequenced within a study of blood T cell repertoires in COVID-19. Background on the study: The origin of the acute and convalescent COVID-19 samples was the United States, Italy and Spain. In each case, the material was cDNA or gDNA derived from T cells, B-cell-depleted T cells, or PBMCs.

Looked up from germline, CDR1 is LNHDA and CDR2 is SQIVND (reference sequence). The V segment lost 10 bases and the J segment 0 bases; nucleotides outside the gene matches: 9. CDR3 size: 15 residues. How the authors handled the data: The assay estimated nucleated cells by amplifying reference gene primers. Only in-frame clones appear in the TCRdb table, and some are missing; sequencing was by immunoSEQ multiplex PCR. That table gives V, J and clone size, and the DNA gave D and trimming. Seen here are around 190,000 clones, about 79% observed once, and the top ten hold under 15%. This clone is a singleton in its sample.

The source material was peripheral blood. This TCR was sampled from a human donor in a cohort sampled during active COVID-19. The chain couples TRBV19 to TRBJ2-4; 7 nucleotides match TRBD2. DNA of the CDR3: TGTGCCACCTCATCGGGGGGACTAGCCAAAAACATTCAGTACTTC. It translates to CATSSGGLAKNIQYF.